This T cell receptor beta chain appears in the sequencing data of a study of T cell responses to AZD1222 COVID-19 vaccine. Only in-frame clones appear in the TCRdb table, and some are missing; sequencing was by immunoSEQ multiplex PCR. The data show 95,000 to 150,000 clones, about nine tenths seen once. The V gene's germline CDR1 is MDHEN and CDR2 SYDVKM. The CDR3 totals 16 residues. Between the trimmed V and J ends, which lost 7 bases and 4 bases, there was a span of 20 bases. The TCR was taken from an adult in good health. The V call is TRBV28, the J call TRBJ1-5; no reliable D call. The sample in question was peripheral blood, obtained on day 0 of AZD1222 vaccination. CDR3 region: CASTAEGMVGNQPQHF. The CDR3 DNA reads as TGTGCCAGCACCGCGGAAGGAATGGTTGGTAATCAGCCCCAGCATTTT.